Listed here is a single T cell receptor (beta chain). The record originates from a study of technical replicates of blood from several donors. The V gene's germline CDR1 is MNHNY and CDR2 SVGAGI (reference sequence). The CDR3 is made up of 16 amino acids. V was clipped by 6 bases and J by 6 bases, with 22 bases between them. Libraries were prepared by immunoSEQ multiplex PCR; TCRdb keeps only in-frame clonotypes and omits some of them. The sample shows some 13,000 clones, about four fifths of them seen only once. The sequence derives from a human donor in good health. The chain combines TRBV6-6 with TRBJ2-3, with a weak D call TRBD2 (5 bases). The source material was PBMCs. CDR3 bases: TGTGCCAGCAGCATCAGTAGCGTGCTAGCACCCGATACGCAGTATTTT. It codes for CASSISSVLAPDTQYF.